The entry below describes one T cell receptor (beta chain). TCRdb reprocessed the 5' RACE reads via MiXCR and lists one record per CDR3 protein. Of roughly 85,000 distinct CDR3 sequences in the sample, 13% are singletons; the top ten hold 20% to 25%. There are 16 residues in the CDR3. V dropped 6 bases and J dropped 7; count of bases not matched to a gene: 13. Germline V gives CDR1 SEHNR, CDR2 FQNEAQ (reference sequence). The data originate from a study of T cells after yellow fever vaccination. This clonotype was sampled from a man between 18 and 35 years old who received the YFV17D yellow fever vaccine. V and J are TRBV7-9 and TRBJ2-1; the match to TRBD1 covers 9 bases. The sequences come from CD8+ T cells not binding an NS4B(214-222) dextramer, sorted from PBMCs, collected about 21 days after the first yellow fever vaccination. The CDR3 is CASSNGRGQGSNEQFF. The CDR3 DNA follows: TGTGCCAGCAGTAACGGACGCGGACAGGGGTCAAATGAGCAGTTCTTC. The full variable domain, rest sourced from reference TRBV7-9 and TRBJ2-1, is DTGVSQNPRHKITKRGQNVTFRCDPISEHNRLYWYRQTLGQGPEFLTYFQNEAQLEKSRLLSDRFSAERPKGSFSTLEIQRTEQGDSAMYLCASSNGRGQGSNEQFFGPGTRLTVL.